These 31 T cell receptor beta chains came from one sample sequenced in a study of blood T cell repertoires in COVID-19. Clones were sequenced by immunoSEQ multiplex PCR, and TCRdb holds only the in-frame ones, with some missing. The profile covers more than 200,000 clones, with around nine tenths appearing a single time and approximately 1.7% taken by the ten largest. The specimen sequenced was PBMCs or T cells enriched from blood (not recorded which). These receptors all stem from a woman in her 50s who had recovered from COVID-19.

The gene calls are TRBV18 and TRBJ1-2; tentative D call: TRBD1 (5 bases). CDR1 and CDR2 from the germline V gene are KGHSH and LQKENI. V shed 3 bases and J shed 8 bases, with 19 bases lying between them. There are 15 residues in the CDR3. CDR3 sequence: CASSPGQGSSEGYTF. The CDR3 coding sequence is TGTGCCAGCTCACCGGGTCAGGGATCGTCGGAGGGCTACACCTTC.

This clone was detected once. V gene TRBV5-1 combines with J gene TRBJ1-1, with D possibly matching TRBD1 (6 bases). CDR1 SGHRS and CDR2 YFSETQ come from the germline V gene. The V gene lost 0 bases and the J gene lost 1 base, with 16 bases spanning the gap. The CDR3 is 17 amino acids. The CDR3: CASSLATGSERNTEAFF. In DNA form, the CDR3 reads TGCGCCAGCAGCTTGGCCACAGGGAGTGAAAGGAACACTGAAGCTTTCTTT.

V gene TRBV7-2 combines with J gene TRBJ1-1, with TRBD1 as a possible D gene (6 bases). Germline CDR1 SGHTA, CDR2 FQGNSA. Trimming pared 2 bases from V and 5 bases from J, leaving 12 bases between. This CDR3 has 14 amino acids. The CDR3 is CASSLRGALTEAFF. The CDR3 region has the DNA TGTGCCAGCAGCTTACGGGGGGCGCTTACTGAAGCTTTCTTT.

The J gene is TRBJ1-5, the V gene TRBV6-5, with 9 bases identical to TRBD1. The CDR3 length is 15 residues. The germline CDR1 and CDR2 sequences are MNHEY and SVGAGI. Trimming removed 5 bases from V and 5 bases from J; junction bases left unmatched: 7. CDR3 protein: CASSPGTGFDQPQHF. The CDR3 region has the DNA TGTGCCAGCAGTCCCGGGACAGGGTTCGATCAGCCCCAGCATTTT.

The rearrangement links TRBV28 to TRBJ1-2; D is possibly TRBD1 (6 bases). The CDR3 has 13 amino acids. V was clipped by 5 bases and J by 4 bases, with 11 bases between them. CDR1 and CDR2 from the germline V gene are MDHEN and SYDVKM. This CDR3 reads CASSRTQGYGYTF. The CDR3 DNA is TGTGCCAGCAGTCGGACACAGGGCTATGGCTACACCTTC.

The chain recombines TRBV5-1 with TRBJ1-6; possibly TRBD1 for D (6 bases). Trimming took 1 base from V and 8 from J, leaving 13 bases between them. Germline CDR1 and CDR2: SGHRS and YFSETQ. This CDR3 contains 15 residues. The CDR3 coding sequence is TGCGCCAGCAGCTTGACCACAGGGACCCATTCACCCCTCCACTTT. It codes for CASSLTTGTHSPLHF.

This clone is a singleton in its sample. The chain joins TRBV29-1 to TRBJ1-4; 9 positions match TRBD1. Per germline, CDR1 SQVTM and CDR2 ANQGSEA. J was trimmed by 8 bases and V by 6 bases; bases with no gene match: 10. This CDR3 has 14 residues. The CDR3 DNA reads TGCAGCGTCGGCCTCGGGACAGGGCACGAAAAACTGTTTTTT. Translated, it gives CSVGLGTGHEKLFF.

The genes are TRBV19 and TRBJ1-1, with 8 bases matching TRBD1. With 3 bases clipped from V and 4 bases from J, the junction kept 4 bases outside the gene matches. Germline V lookup: CDR1 LNHDA, CDR2 SQIVND (reference sequence). The CDR3 runs to 14 residues. Here the CDR3 DNA reads TGTGCCAGTAGTATCGACAGGGGTGGCACTGAAGCTTTCTTT. It codes for CASSIDRGGTEAFF.

V is TRBV19 and J is TRBJ2-7, with D perhaps matching TRBD2 (6 bases). V was shortened by 4 bases and J by 7 bases, with 23 bases between the two germline ends. Germline-derived CDR1 and CDR2 are LNHDA and SQIVND (reference sequence). The CDR3 is made up of 16 amino acids. The CDR3 loop is CASSSLRELPIGEQYF. In DNA, the CDR3 is TGTGCCAGTAGTAGCCTCCGGGAGTTGCCGATTGGGGAGCAGTACTTC.

The chain uses TRBV5-1 and TRBJ2-2, with 7 bases fitting TRBD2. Germline lookup yields CDR1 SGHRS and CDR2 YFSETQ. The CDR3 consists of 16 residues. With 2 bases clipped from V and 6 bases from J, the junction kept 10 bases outside the gene matches. CDR3 DNA sequence: TGCGCCAGCAGCTTTGTATTGGCGGGAGCGGCCGGGGAGCTGTTTTTT. This codes for CASSFVLAGAAGELFF. The whole variable domain, remainder taken from reference TRBV5-1 and TRBJ2-2, is KAGVTQTPRYLIKTRGQQVTLSCSPISGHRSVSWYQQTPGQGLQFLFEYFSETQRNKGNFPGRFSGRQFSNSRSEMNVSTLELGDSALYLCASSFVLAGAAGELFFGEGSRLTVL.

The chain combines TRBV30 with TRBJ1-3; TRBD1 is a possible D gene (5 bases). The V end lost 0 bases, the J end lost 2 bases, and 11 bases lay between the germline ends. This CDR3 has 15 amino acids. The germline V gene encodes CDR1 GTSNPN and CDR2 SVGIG (reference sequence). CDR3 residues: CAWSVRTRAGNTIYF. CDR3 sequence (DNA): TGTGCCTGGAGTGTACGGACCAGGGCTGGAAACACCATATATTTT.

V and J are TRBV7-3 and TRBJ2-2; TRBD2 agrees at 7 bases. The germline CDR1 and CDR2 sequences are SGHTA and FQGTGA. This CDR3 comprises 15 residues. After removal of 8 bases from V and 2 bases from J, the junction contained 8 bases not matched to a gene. The CDR3 region is CASRLSAGNTGELFF. The CDR3 region has the DNA TGTGCCAGCCGACTATCAGCGGGAAACACCGGGGAGCTGTTTTTT.

V is TRBV5-1 and J is TRBJ2-7, with 8 bases identical to TRBD2. The length of the CDR3 is 15 residues. Looked up from germline, CDR1 is SGHRS and CDR2 is YFSETQ. V dropped 4 bases and J dropped 3; count of bases not matched to a gene: 9. CDR3 coding DNA: TGCGCCAGCAGCGACCAGCGGGAGTTTCACTACGAGCAGTACTTC. It codes for CASSDQREFHYEQYF.

This clone was recorded a few times. The rearrangement links TRBV7-3 to TRBJ2-7; 8 bases are a match to TRBD1. Germline lookup yields CDR1 SGHTA and CDR2 FQGTGA. The CDR3 totals 14 residues. J was trimmed by 7 bases and V by 2 bases; bases with no gene match: 7. The CDR3 sequence: CASSLYQGAQEQYF. The DNA of the CDR3 is TGTGCCAGCAGCTTATATCAGGGGGCGCAGGAGCAGTACTTC.

This clone was counted a few times. In DNA, the CDR3 is TGTGCCACCAGCAGAGGGGGGGGCCGCGGTACAAGCAATCAGCCCCAGCATTTT. It is translated as CATSRGGGRGTSNQPQHF. This chain connects TRBV15 to TRBJ1-5, with D maybe TRBD1 (6 bases). Looked up from germline, CDR1 is LNHNV and CDR2 is YYDKDF (reference sequence). Trimming pared 1 base from V and 1 base from J, leaving 17 bases between. This CDR3 spans 18 amino acids.

This clone was picked up one time. The chain is built from TRBV29-1 and TRBJ2-7, with 9 bases fitting TRBD1. The CDR3 runs to 15 residues. V lost 6 bases to trimming and J lost 0 bases; unmatched junction nucleotides: 9. CDR1 is SQVTM and CDR2 is ANQGSEA in the germline V gene. This CDR3 is CSVSGTGLSSYEQYF. CDR3 coding DNA: TGCAGCGTCTCCGGGACAGGGTTGTCCTCCTACGAGCAGTACTTC.

The chain carries TRBV28 and TRBJ1-5; D gene ambiguous. The CDR3 is made up of 14 amino acids. Trimming removed 7 bases from V and 5 bases from J, with 15 bases in between. Germline V CDR1 and CDR2: MDHEN, SYDVKM. The CDR3 sequence: CASTADGYDQPQHF. The CDR3 nucleotides read TGTGCCAGCACCGCAGACGGGTACGATCAGCCCCAGCATTTT. Variable domain in full (rest from reference TRBV28 and TRBJ1-5): DVKVTQSSRYLVKRTGEKVFLECVQDMDHENMFWYRQDPGLGLRLIYFSYDVKMKEKGDIPEGYSVSREKKERFSLILESASTNQTSMYLCASTADGYDQPQHFGDGTRLSIL.

This clone was counted a few times. The gene calls are TRBV2 and TRBJ2-3; D is ambiguous. Germline CDR1 and CDR2: SNHLY and FYNNEI. CDR3 size: 11 residues. Trimming left V 4 bases short and J 5 bases short, with 4 bases between. This chain's CDR3 is CASSGQDTQYF. CDR3 bases: TGTGCCAGCAGTGGGCAAGATACGCAGTATTTT.

This sequence joins TRBV5-1 and TRBJ1-1, with TRBD1 identical over 8 bases. V was pared by 0 bases and J by 1 base, with 11 bases of the junction left unmatched. The CDR3 extends over 18 amino acids. Germline V gene data show CDR1 as SGHRS and CDR2 as YFSETQ. CDR3 bases: TGCGCCAGCAGCTTGGCCTTCGGACAGGGAAAAGGGAACACTGAAGCTTTCTTT. This gives the protein CASSLAFGQGKGNTEAFF.

The V call is TRBV4-1, the J call TRBJ1-1; 8 positions match TRBD1. Germline V gene data show CDR1 as MGHRA and CDR2 as YSYEKL. Germline trimming cut 4 bases from V and 2 bases from J; bases unmatched to any gene: 9. CDR3 length: 16 residues. DNA of the CDR3: TGCGCCAGCAGCCTCTGGGTGGCAGGGGGCAACACTGAAGCTTTCTTT. Protein product: CASSLWVAGGNTEAFF.

In DNA, the CDR3 is TGCGCCAGCAGCCCTAACGGCTGGAGTCTTGACGAGCAGTACTTC. Translated, it gives CASSPNGWSLDEQYF. This chain connects TRBV4-1 to TRBJ2-7; D unresolved. V lost 4 bases and J lost 5, with 18 bases in between. Germline V gene sequence: CDR1 MGHRA, CDR2 YSYEKL. The CDR3 sequence is 15 residues long.

This chain links TRBV5-5 with TRBJ1-6; tentatively, D is TRBD1 (6 bases). CDR3 size: 14 residues. Germline loops: CDR1 SGHKS, CDR2 YYEKEE (reference sequence). V was trimmed by 3 bases and J by 13 bases, leaving 17 bases between them. This chain's CDR3 is CASSSAGQSFPLHF. In DNA, the CDR3 is TGTGCCAGCAGCTCAGCTGGACAGTCTTTTCCCCTCCACTTT.

This clone appeared a single time. The chain joins TRBV7-3 to TRBJ2-3, with TRBD2 identical over 8 bases. After removal of 4 bases from V and 4 bases from J, the junction contained 7 bases not matched to a gene. The CDR3 spans 15 residues. The V gene's germline CDR1 is SGHTA and CDR2 FQGTGA. CDR3: CASSSTGLASDTQYF. The CDR3 coding sequence is TGTGCCAGCAGCTCTACCGGACTAGCTTCAGATACGCAGTATTTT.

The rearrangement uses TRBV11-1 and TRBJ2-5; 11 bases match TRBD1. J lost 4 bases, V lost 3 bases, and 7 bases had no gene match. Germline V lookup: CDR1 SGHAT, CDR2 FQDESV (reference sequence). The CDR3 consists of 16 residues. The CDR3 DNA reads TGTGCCAGCAGCTTGGACAGGGGGCAGGGAAGAGAGACCCAGTACTTC. The encoded protein is CASSLDRGQGRETQYF.

This clone turned up a few times. The chain couples TRBV27 to TRBJ2-6; possible D gene TRBD1, 6 bases. Per germline, CDR1 MNHEY and CDR2 SMNVEV (reference sequence). The CDR3 contains 15 residues. V shed 3 bases and J shed 1 base, with 7 bases lying between them. DNA for the CDR3: TGTGCCAGCAGTTTCGACAGGTCTGGGGCCAACGTCCTGACTTTC. It specifies CASSFDRSGANVLTF.

This chain links TRBV28 with TRBJ2-3; no firm D call. CDR3 length: 14 residues. The V and J ends lost 3 bases and 0 bases respectively, with 7 bases between them. Germline V gene lookup returns CDR1 MDHEN and CDR2 SYDVKM. The CDR3 DNA sequence: TGTGCCAGCAGTTTCTTAGATAGCACAGATACGCAGTATTTT. It is translated as CASSFLDSTDTQYF.

This clone appeared a single time. The genes are TRBV7-3 and TRBJ2-2; D is perhaps TRBD1 (7 bases). From germline, CDR1 is SGHTA and CDR2 FQGTGA. The CDR3 sequence is 15 residues long. V was shortened by 4 bases and J by 7 bases, with 16 bases between the two germline ends. CDR3: CASSSGGPRNGELFF. In nucleotides, the CDR3 is TGTGCCAGCAGCTCAGGGGGGCCCCGAAACGGGGAGCTGTTTTTT.

The genes are TRBV5-6 and TRBJ1-2, with a weak D call TRBD1 (6 bases). Trimming left V 9 bases short and J 0 bases short, with 18 bases between. Germline CDR1 and CDR2: SGHDT and YYEEEE. The CDR3 extends over 15 amino acids. The CDR3 DNA follows: TGTGCCAAAAGATCCGGGACATATTCTAACTATGGCTACACCTTC. This codes for CAKRSGTYSNYGYTF.

The DNA of the CDR3 is TGTGCCAGCAGTTCAAAAACCGGGAGCCACCTCAACAATGAGCAGTTCTTC. This sequence encodes CASSSKTGSHLNNEQFF. The genes are TRBV27 and TRBJ2-1; D perhaps matches TRBD2 (6 bases). The length of the CDR3 is 17 residues. Germline V gene lookup returns CDR1 MNHEY and CDR2 SMNVEV (reference sequence). Between the trimmed V and J ends, which lost 4 bases and 5 bases, there was a span of 21 bases.

The rearrangement links TRBV28 to TRBJ1-2; 9 bases fit TRBD1. The J segment lost 3 bases and the V segment lost 4 bases, leaving 12 bases of the junction unmatched. CDR3 size: 17 residues. Germline values: CDR1 MDHEN, CDR2 SYDVKM. The CDR3 nucleotides are TGTGCCAGCAGTTCCTCCGGGACAGGGAGGGGAGACTATGGCTACACCTTC. Its translation: CASSSSGTGRGDYGYTF.

This clone was observed a handful of times. The gene calls are TRBV9 and TRBJ1-3, with 7 bases lining up with TRBD1. The CDR3 has 20 amino acids. CDR1 is SGDLS, CDR2 YYNGEE, per germline. J was trimmed by 0 bases and V by 2 bases; bases with no gene match: 17. The CDR3 protein is CASSVHPWDGTASSGNTIYF. CDR3 in DNA: TGTGCCAGCAGCGTCCATCCATGGGACGGGACAGCATCCTCTGGAAACACCATATATTTT.